This TCR beta chain was identified in a study of shared clonotypes between healthy human individuals. This CDR3 contains 15 residues. CDR1 and CDR2 from the germline V gene are SEHNR and FQNEAQ (reference sequence). Profiled with immunoSEQ multiplex PCR; TCRdb holds only in-frame clones, not every one. The sample has roughly 500,000 clones; about 82% are singletons. The study's findings and limits: An effect of sequencing depth on clonotype sharing among donors was expected.

For this clone: Its antigen is as yet unknown. With a far larger clone one base away, a read error is the likely cause.

V usage is TRBV7-9 and J usage is TRBJ2-2; TRBD2 might be the D (5 bases). The specimen was PBMCs. This TCR was recovered from a middle-aged woman in good health. Some clones in this sample may be carry-over from other donors' samples. CDR3: CARLRPPVRAGELLF. The CDR3 region has the DNA TGTGCCAGACTTCGTCCTCCGGTTCGCGCCGGGGAGCTGCTTTTT.